The following is a T cell receptor (beta chain) sequence with its context. Germline trimming cut 7 bases from V and 5 bases from J; bases unmatched to any gene: 4. CDR1 and CDR2 (germline): SNHLY, FYNNEI. This CDR3 contains 14 residues. At the survey level, the v3.0 immunoSEQ assay was run. Sequenced by immunoSEQ multiplex PCR; TCRdb stores in-frame clones only, minus some. The repertoire holds under 20,000 clones, about 94% seen once, with about 4.5% in the top ten. This sample stems from a study of long-term antiretroviral therapy in people with HIV. The V and J genes are TRBV2 and TRBJ2-1; 11 bases line up with TRBD2. The receptor was isolated from a woman in her 50s with HIV. This specimen consisted of unsorted PBMCs, obtained about 6 years after starting antiretroviral therapy. In DNA, the CDR3 is TGTGCCAGCACCCTAGCGGGAGGCCACAATGAGCAGTTCTTC. This sequence encodes CASTLAGGHNEQFF.